This TCR beta chain was recovered during a study of radiotherapy plus CTLA-4 blockade in lung cancer. Germline loops: CDR1 SEHNR, CDR2 FQNEAQ (reference sequence). V lost 3 bases and J 5 bases, leaving 10 bases between the germline ends. This CDR3 comprises 13 residues. TCRdb's copy holds only in-frame clones and misses some; the assay was immunoSEQ multiplex PCR. This sample has roughly 44,000 clones, with around 76% found just once. The chain recombines TRBV7-9 with TRBJ2-5; D ambiguous. The specimen comprised peripheral blood, sampled from a patient treated with radiotherapy plus ipilimumab. This sequence originates from a human donor with non-small cell lung cancer who had stable disease on radiotherapy plus ipilimumab. CDR3 in amino acids: CASSFLSMETQYF. The CDR3 nucleotides are TGTGCCAGCAGCTTTCTTTCTATGGAGACCCAGTACTTC.